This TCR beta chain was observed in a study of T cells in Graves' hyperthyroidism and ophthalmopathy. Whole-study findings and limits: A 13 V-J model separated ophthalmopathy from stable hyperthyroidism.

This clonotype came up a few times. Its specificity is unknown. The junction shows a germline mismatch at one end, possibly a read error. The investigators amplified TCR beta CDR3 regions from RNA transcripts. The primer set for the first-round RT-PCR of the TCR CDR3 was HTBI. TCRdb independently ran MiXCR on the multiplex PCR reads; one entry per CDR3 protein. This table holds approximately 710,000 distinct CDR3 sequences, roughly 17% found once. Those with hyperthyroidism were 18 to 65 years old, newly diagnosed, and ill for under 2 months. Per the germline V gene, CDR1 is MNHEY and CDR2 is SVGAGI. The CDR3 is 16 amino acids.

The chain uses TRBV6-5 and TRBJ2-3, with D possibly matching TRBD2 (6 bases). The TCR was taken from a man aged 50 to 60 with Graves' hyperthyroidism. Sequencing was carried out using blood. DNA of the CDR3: TGTGCCAGCAGCTACTCATCGAGCGGGTTCACAGATACGCAGTATTTT. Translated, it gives CASSYSSSGFTDTQYF.